This T cell receptor (beta chain) was identified during a study of T cell responses to AZD1222 COVID-19 vaccine. Germline V gene lookup returns CDR1 MNHEY and CDR2 SVGAGI. The CDR3 is 16 amino acids. Trimming removed 2 bases at V and 10 bases at J, with 18 bases between. Sequencing used immunoSEQ multiplex PCR; TCRdb keeps in-frame clones, though not all of them. The repertoire includes 170,000 or so clones, over 75% of them detected once, and roughly 1.6% sits in the top ten. J is TRBJ1-6 and V is TRBV6-5; tentative D call: TRBD1 (6 bases). The sequenced sample was peripheral blood, obtained on day 0 of AZD1222 vaccination. This sequence originates from an adult in good health. The CDR3 DNA reads TGTGCCAGCAGTTACAGGGTGCAGGGACAAGGCTCACCCCTCCACTTT. Protein product: CASSYRVQGQGSPLHF.